These T cell receptor beta chains were read from a single sample in a study of beta chain features in type 1 diabetes. Clones were read by immunoSEQ multiplex PCR, and TCRdb kept only the in-frame ones, dropping some. The data contain some 640,000 clones, over 11% of them singletons. Sequenced: naive CD4+ T cells from blood. All receptors come from a man between 18 and 35 years old with type 1 diabetes. Both conserved end residues are part of each CDR3. D genes are given only for firm matches. A row's size may be missing; if present it is once, few, many or a size class.

V gene	J gene	D gene	clone size	CDR3 protein	CDR3 DNA
TRBV6-5	TRBJ2-2	NA	few	CASTPGGTATGELFF	TGTGCCAGCACGCCTGGGGGGACGGCCACCGGGGAGCTGTTTTTT
TRBV7-6	TRBJ2-1	TRBD1	NA	CASSLTGTGINEQFF	TGTGCCAGCAGCTTAACCGGGACAGGAATCAATGAGCAGTTCTTC
TRBV5-1	TRBJ2-1	NA	few	CASSLGLTTYNEQFF	TGCGCCAGCAGCTTAGGACTGACGACCTACAATGAGCAGTTCTTC
TRBV6-5	TRBJ2-2	NA	few	CASSYMPSGPGELFF	TGTGCCAGCAGTTACATGCCTTCGGGGCCCGGGGAGCTGTTTTTT
TRBV5-6	TRBJ1-1	NA	few	CASSLESGDTEAFF	TGTGCCAGCAGCTTGGAATCTGGGGACACTGAAGCTTTCTTT
TRBV7-6	TRBJ2-5	NA	NA	CASSLDKGRGETQYF	TGTGCCAGCAGCTTAGACAAGGGGCGAGGAGAGACCCAGTACTTC
TRBV9	TRBJ2-1	TRBD1	few	CASSVGGGYGNEQFF	TGTGCCAGCAGCGTAGGAGGGGGCTATGGGAATGAGCAGTTCTTC
TRBV10-3	TRBJ1-5	NA	few	CAISDNRDQPQHF	TGTGCCATCAGTGACAACAGGGATCAGCCCCAGCATTTT
TRBV15	TRBJ2-7	NA	NA	CATSRAGSLDHEQYF	TGTGCCACCAGCCGCGCAGGCAGCTTGGACCACGAGCAGTACTTC
TRBV27	TRBJ2-5	TRBD1	NA	CASSFRTGAETQYF	TGTGCCAGCAGTTTCCGGACAGGGGCGGAGACCCAGTACTTC
TRBV5-1	TRBJ2-7	TRBD2	NA	CASSLASGSLEVYEQYF	TGCGCCAGCAGCCTGGCTAGCGGGAGCTTAGAAGTGTACGAGCAGTACTTC
TRBV5-1	TRBJ2-1	TRBD1	few	CASRSGTGGHNEQFF	TGCGCCAGCAGATCCGGGACAGGGGGCCACAATGAGCAGTTCTTC
TRBV14	TRBJ2-3	TRBD1	few	CASSRQLFTGGFTDTQYF	TGTGCCAGCAGCCGTCAATTATTCACAGGGGGCTTCACAGATACGCAGTATTTT
TRBV30	TRBJ1-5	NA	few	CAWSPGVNQPQHF	TGTGCCTGGTCTCCGGGGGTTAATCAGCCCCAGCATTTT
TRBV5-6	TRBJ2-5	TRBD2	few	CASSPSGGAGETQYF	TGTGCCAGCAGCCCTAGCGGGGGGGCCGGCGAGACCCAGTACTTC
TRBV5-4	TRBJ1-1	NA	few	CASSLWGTHTEAFF	TGTGCCAGCAGCTTATGGGGAACCCACACTGAAGCTTTCTTT
TRBV9	TRBJ2-3	NA	NA	CASRAESTDTQYF	TGTGCCAGCAGGGCAGAAAGCACAGATACGCAGTATTTT
TRBV30	TRBJ1-5	NA	few	CAWSSYSNQPQHF	TGTGCCTGGAGTAGCTATAGCAATCAGCCCCAGCATTTT
TRBV7-9	TRBJ2-1	TRBD2	few	CASSLVWRESEQFF	TGTGCCAGCAGCTTAGTGTGGCGGGAGTCTGAGCAGTTCTTC
TRBV30	TRBJ2-7	NA	few	CAWSKKGPMPEQYF	TGTGCCTGGAGTAAGAAGGGACCGATGCCCGAGCAGTACTTC
TRBV18	TRBJ2-1	TRBD2	few	CASSPRGGGNPNEQFF	TGTGCCAGCTCACCACGGGGCGGGGGAAACCCAAATGAGCAGTTCTTC
TRBV29-1	TRBJ1-4	TRBD1	NA	CSALTGSNEKLFF	TGCAGCGCCCTGACAGGGTCGAATGAAAAACTGTTTTTT
TRBV28	TRBJ1-1	NA	few	CASSFWAEAFF	TGTGCCAGCAGTTTTTGGGCTGAAGCTTTCTTT
TRBV5-1	TRBJ2-1	NA	NA	CASSGAGTTGEQFF	TGCGCCAGCAGCGGGGCCGGGACAACCGGCGAGCAGTTCTTC